This record looks at one TCR beta chain sequence and its context. Antigen unknown. The data belong to a study of T cells in Graves' hyperthyroidism and ophthalmopathy. Whole-study results and caveats: For ophthalmopathy, model prediction preceded onset by a median roughly 6.3 months. Blood held most thyroid clonotypes expanded above 0.001 frequency. A model built on 13 V-J features separated ophthalmopathy from stable hyperthyroidism.

Used for diagnoses were clinical symptoms, serum thyroxine and TRAb, thyroid ultrasound and orbital computed tomography. Unmatched junction bases numbered 12, after V lost 7 bases and J lost 5 bases. CDR3 size: 15 residues. Germline V gene sequence: CDR1 LNHDA, CDR2 SQIVND (reference sequence). There were TCR beta CDR3 regions amplified from RNA transcripts. An initial round of RT-PCR targeting the TCR CDR3 relied on the HTBI primer set. TCRdb re-analysed the multiplex PCR reads in MiXCR, keeping a single row per CDR3 protein. The sample contains a few hundred thousand distinct CDR3 sequences, 17% of which appear only once.

The chain couples TRBV19 to TRBJ2-5, with 8 bases identical to TRBD1. Sequencing was done on a sample of blood. This clonotype was obtained from a woman aged 18-30 years with Graves' ophthalmopathy. CDR3 coding DNA: TGTGCCAGTACCAAAATGGACAGGGCGGCGGAGACCCAGTACTTC. Its translation is CASTKMDRAAETQYF.